The entry below gives a single T cell receptor beta chain sequence along with its context. This sample is part of a study of control samples from healthy donors and cancer patients. The assay was immunoSEQ multiplex PCR, and TCRdb's table has in-frame clones only and misses some. The sample gives about 86,000 clones, around 94% of which show up once; roughly 5% is in the top ten. V lost 1 base to trimming and J lost 0 bases; unmatched junction nucleotides: 16. Germline CDR1 KGHDR, CDR2 SFDVKD. This CDR3 spans 21 amino acids. What was sequenced was blood. The V and J genes are TRBV24-1 and TRBJ1-5; TRBD1 matches at 8 bases. This receptor was obtained from a woman in her late teens or twenties in good health. CDR3 protein: CATSDLGGGQGLLPSNQPQHF. CDR3 nucleotides: TGTGCCACCAGTGATTTAGGGGGAGGACAGGGCCTTTTGCCTAGCAATCAGCCCCAGCATTTT.